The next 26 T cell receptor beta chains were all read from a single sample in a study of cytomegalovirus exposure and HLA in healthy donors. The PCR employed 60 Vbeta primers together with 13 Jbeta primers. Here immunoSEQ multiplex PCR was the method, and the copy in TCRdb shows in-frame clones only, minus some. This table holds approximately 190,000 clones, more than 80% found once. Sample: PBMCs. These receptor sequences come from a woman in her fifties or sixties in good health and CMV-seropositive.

The CDR3 DNA reads TGTGCCAGCAGTTTTAGCGGGGGGAACACAGATACGCAGTATTTT. Protein: CASSFSGGNTDTQYF. The J gene is TRBJ2-3, the V gene TRBV7-3; 10 bases are a match to TRBD2. Unmatched junction bases numbered 5, after V lost 6 bases and J lost 2 bases. The germline V gene encodes CDR1 SGHTA and CDR2 FQGTGA. This CDR3 region has 15 residues. Variable domain in full (rest from reference TRBV7-3 and TRBJ2-3): GAGVSQTPSNKVTEKGKYVELRCDPISGHTALYWYRQSLGQGPEFLIYFQGTGAADDSGLPNDRFFAVRPEGSVSTLKIQRTERGDSAVYLCASSFSGGNTDTQYFGPGTRLTVL.

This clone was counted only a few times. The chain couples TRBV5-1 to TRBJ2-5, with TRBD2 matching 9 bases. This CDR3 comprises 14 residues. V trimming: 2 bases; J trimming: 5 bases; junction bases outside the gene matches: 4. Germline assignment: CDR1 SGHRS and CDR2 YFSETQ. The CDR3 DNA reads TGCGCCAGCAGCTTCCAAGGACTAGCGGAGACCCAGTACTTC. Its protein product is CASSFQGLAETQYF.

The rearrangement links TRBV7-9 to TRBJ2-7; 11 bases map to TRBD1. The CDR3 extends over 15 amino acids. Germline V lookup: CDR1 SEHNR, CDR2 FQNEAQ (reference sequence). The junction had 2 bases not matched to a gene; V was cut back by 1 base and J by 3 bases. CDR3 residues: CASSLEDRGRYEQYF. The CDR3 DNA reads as TGTGCCAGCAGCTTAGAGGACAGGGGGCGCTACGAGCAGTACTTC.

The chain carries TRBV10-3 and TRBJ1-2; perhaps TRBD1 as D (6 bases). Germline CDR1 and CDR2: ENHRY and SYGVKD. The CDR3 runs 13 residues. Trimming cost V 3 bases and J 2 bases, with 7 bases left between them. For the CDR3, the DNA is TGTGCCATCAGTGAAACAGGGAACTATGGCTACACCTTC. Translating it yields CAISETGNYGYTF.

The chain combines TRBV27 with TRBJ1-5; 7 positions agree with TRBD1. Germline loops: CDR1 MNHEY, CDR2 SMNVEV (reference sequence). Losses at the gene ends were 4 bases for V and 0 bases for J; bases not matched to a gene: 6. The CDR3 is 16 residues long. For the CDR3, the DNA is TGTGCCAGCAGTTCAACAGGGGACAGTAGCAATCAGCCCCAGCATTTT. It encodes CASSSTGDSSNQPQHF.

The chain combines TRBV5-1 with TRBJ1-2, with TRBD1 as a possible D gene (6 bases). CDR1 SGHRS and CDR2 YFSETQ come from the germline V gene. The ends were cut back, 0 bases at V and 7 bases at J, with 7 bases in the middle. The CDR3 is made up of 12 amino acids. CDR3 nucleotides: TGCGCCAGCAGCTTGGACAGGGTTGGCTACACCTTC. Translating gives CASSLDRVGYTF. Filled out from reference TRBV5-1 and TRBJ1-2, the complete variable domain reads KAGVTQTPRYLIKTRGQQVTLSCSPISGHRSVSWYQQTPGQGLQFLFEYFSETQRNKGNFPGRFSGRQFSNSRSEMNVSTLELGDSALYLCASSLDRVGYTFGSGTRLTVV.

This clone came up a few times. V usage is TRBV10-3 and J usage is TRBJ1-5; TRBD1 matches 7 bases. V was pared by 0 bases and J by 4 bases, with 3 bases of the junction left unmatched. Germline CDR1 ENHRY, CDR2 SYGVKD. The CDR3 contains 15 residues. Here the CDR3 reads CAISESGQINQPQHF. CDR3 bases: TGTGCCATCAGTGAGTCGGGACAGATAAATCAGCCCCAGCATTTT.

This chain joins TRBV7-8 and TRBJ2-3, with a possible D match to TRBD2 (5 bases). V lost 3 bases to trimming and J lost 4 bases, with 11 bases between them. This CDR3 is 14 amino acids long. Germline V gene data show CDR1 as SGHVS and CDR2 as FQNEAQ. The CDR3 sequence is CASSLVLAPDTQYF. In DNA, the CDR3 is TGTGCCAGCAGCTTGGTCCTAGCTCCAGATACGCAGTATTTT.

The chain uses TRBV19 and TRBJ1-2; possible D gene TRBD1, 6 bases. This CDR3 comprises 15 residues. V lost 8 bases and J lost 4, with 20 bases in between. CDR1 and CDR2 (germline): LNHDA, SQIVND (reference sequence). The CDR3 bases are TGTGCCAGTTACCCGGACAGCACCTTTGGCTATGGCTACACCTTC. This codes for CASYPDSTFGYGYTF.

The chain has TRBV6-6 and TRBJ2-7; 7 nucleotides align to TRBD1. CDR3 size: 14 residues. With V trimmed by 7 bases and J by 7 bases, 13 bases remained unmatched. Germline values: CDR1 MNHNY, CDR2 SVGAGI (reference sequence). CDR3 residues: CASTSLTGTGEQYF. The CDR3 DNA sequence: TGTGCCAGCACCTCTTTGACAGGGACGGGGGAGCAGTACTTC.

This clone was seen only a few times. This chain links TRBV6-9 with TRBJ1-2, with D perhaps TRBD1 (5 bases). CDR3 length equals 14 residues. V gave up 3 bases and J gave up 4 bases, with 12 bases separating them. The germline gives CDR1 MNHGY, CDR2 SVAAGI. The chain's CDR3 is CASSYAGRPYGYTF. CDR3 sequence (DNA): TGTGCCAGCAGTTACGCAGGGCGTCCCTATGGCTACACCTTC.

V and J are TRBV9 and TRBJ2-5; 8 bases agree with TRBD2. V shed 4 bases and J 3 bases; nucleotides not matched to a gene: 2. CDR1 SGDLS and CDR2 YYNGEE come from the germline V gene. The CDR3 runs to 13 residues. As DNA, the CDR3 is TGTGCCAGCAGCCGGGGGGGGGAAGAGACCCAGTACTTC. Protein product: CASSRGGEETQYF.

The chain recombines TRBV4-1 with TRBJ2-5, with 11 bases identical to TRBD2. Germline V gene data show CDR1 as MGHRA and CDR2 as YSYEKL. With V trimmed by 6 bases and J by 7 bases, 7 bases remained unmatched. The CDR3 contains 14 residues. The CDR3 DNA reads TGCGCCAGCAGGCTTAGCGGGGGGGGTGGGACCCAGTACTTC. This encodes CASRLSGGGGTQYF.

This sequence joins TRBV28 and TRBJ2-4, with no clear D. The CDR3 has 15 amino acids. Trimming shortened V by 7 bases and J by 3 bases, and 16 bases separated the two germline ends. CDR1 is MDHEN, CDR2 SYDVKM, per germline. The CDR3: CASTPGGLGKNIQYF. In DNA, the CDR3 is TGTGCCAGCACCCCTGGTGGGCTTGGCAAAAACATTCAGTACTTC.

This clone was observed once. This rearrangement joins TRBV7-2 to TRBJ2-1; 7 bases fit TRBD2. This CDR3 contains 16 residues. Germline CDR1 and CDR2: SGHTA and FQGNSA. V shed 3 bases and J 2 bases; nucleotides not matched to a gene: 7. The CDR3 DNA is TGTGCCAGCAGCTTCACCGGGACTAAAACCTACAATGAGCAGTTCTTC. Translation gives CASSFTGTKTYNEQFF.

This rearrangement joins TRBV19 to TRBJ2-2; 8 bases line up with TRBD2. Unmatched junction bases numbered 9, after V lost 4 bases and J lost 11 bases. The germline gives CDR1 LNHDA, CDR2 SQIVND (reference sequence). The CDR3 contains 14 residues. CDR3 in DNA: TGTGCCAGTAGTAATAGCGGGGTGCAGCCCGAGCTGTTTTTT. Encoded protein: CASSNSGVQPELFF.

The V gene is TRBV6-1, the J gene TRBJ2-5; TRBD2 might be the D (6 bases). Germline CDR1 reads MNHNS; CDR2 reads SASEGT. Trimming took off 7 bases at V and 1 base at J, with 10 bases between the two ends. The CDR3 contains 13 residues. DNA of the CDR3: TGTGCCAGCACCGGAGCGGGCCAAGAGACCCAGTACTTC. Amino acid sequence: CASTGAGQETQYF.

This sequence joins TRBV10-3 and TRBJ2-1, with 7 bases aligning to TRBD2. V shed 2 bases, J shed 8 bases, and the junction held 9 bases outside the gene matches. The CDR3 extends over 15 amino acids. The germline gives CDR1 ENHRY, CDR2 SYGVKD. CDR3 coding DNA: TGTGCCATCAGTGAGGAGGCGGCGGGGGTCGATGAGCAGTTCTTC. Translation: CAISEEAAGVDEQFF.

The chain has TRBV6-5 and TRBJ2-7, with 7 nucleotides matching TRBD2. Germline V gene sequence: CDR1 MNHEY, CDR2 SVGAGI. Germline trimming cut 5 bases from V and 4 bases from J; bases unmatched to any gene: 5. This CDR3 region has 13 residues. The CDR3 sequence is CASSREAGYEQYF. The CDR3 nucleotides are TGTGCCAGCAGTCGGGAGGCGGGGTACGAGCAGTACTTC.

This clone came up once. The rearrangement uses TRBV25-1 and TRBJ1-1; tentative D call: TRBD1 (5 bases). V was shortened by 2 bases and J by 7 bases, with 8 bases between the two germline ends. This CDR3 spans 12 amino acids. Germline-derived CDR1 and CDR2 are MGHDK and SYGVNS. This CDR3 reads CASSEQGLEAFF. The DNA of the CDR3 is TGTGCCAGCAGTGAACAGGGCCTTGAAGCTTTCTTT. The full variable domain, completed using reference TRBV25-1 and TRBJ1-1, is EADIYQTPRYLVIGTGKKITLECSQTMGHDKMYWYQQDPGMELHLIHYSYGVNSTEKGDLSSESTVSRIRTEHFPLTLESARPSHTSQYLCASSEQGLEAFFGQGTRLTVV.

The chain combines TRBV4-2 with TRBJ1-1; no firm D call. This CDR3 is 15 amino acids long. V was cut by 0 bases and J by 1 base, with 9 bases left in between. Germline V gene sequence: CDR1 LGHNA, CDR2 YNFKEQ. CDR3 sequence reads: CASSQEPRSNTEAFF. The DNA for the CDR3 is TGTGCCAGCAGCCAAGAACCGCGATCGAACACTGAAGCTTTCTTT.

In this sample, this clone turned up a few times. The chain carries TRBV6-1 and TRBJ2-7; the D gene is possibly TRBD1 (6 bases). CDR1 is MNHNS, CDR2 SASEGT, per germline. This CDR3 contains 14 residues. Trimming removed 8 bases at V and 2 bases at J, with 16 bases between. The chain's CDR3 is CASEALGQTYEQYF. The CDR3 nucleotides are TGTGCCAGCGAAGCCCTAGGACAGACCTACGAGCAGTACTTC.

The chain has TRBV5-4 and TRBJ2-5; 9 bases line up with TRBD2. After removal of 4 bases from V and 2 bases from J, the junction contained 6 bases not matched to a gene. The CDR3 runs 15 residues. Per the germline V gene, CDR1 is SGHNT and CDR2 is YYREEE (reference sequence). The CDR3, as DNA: TGTGCCAGCAGCCAGGCGGGGGGGATACAAGAGACCCAGTACTTC. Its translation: CASSQAGGIQETQYF.

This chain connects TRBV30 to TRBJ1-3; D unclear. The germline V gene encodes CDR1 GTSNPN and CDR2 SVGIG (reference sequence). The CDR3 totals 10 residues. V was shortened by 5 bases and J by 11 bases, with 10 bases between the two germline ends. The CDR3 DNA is TGTGCCTGGGGACTCGGGCCCATATATTTT. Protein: CAWGLGPIYF.

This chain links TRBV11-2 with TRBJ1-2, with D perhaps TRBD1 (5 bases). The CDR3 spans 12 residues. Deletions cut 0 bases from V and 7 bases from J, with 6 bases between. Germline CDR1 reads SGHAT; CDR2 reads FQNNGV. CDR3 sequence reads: CASSLEGAGYTF. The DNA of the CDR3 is TGTGCCAGCAGCTTAGAAGGGGCTGGCTACACCTTC.

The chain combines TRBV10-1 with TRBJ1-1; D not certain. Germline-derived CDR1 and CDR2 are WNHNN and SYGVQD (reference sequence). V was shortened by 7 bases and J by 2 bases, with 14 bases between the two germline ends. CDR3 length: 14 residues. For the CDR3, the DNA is TGCGCCAGCACCCCGGGGAACAGAAACACTGAAGCTTTCTTT. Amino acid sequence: CASTPGNRNTEAFF.